This T cell receptor beta chain appears in the sequencing data of a study of low-dose radiotherapy and immunotherapy resistance in tumors. The CDR3 has 15 residues. V was trimmed by 6 bases and J by 9 bases, leaving 21 bases between them. In germline, CDR1 is SGHTA, CDR2 FQGNSA. TRAV- and TRBV-specific primers were used for first-strand cDNA, which covered alpha and beta chains. A roughly 20-cycle PCR with a constant-region primer and V-primer adapter amplified TCRs. TCRdb re-called the reads with MiXCR, one entry per CDR3 protein. The data contain about 35,000 distinct CDR3 sequences, roughly 20% of them seen just once; the ten biggest clones take up roughly 10%. This clonotype was seen many times. Time point of the sample: after trial treatment. Treatment noted: LDRT plus nivolumab, ipilimumab, low-dose cyclophosphamide and aspirin (RACIN trial).

The rearrangement links TRBV7-2 to TRBJ2-1; TRBD1 or TRBD2 may be the D gene (5 bases each). The source was PBMCs, collected after low-dose radiotherapy plus immunotherapy. The receptor was isolated from a female donor with ovarian cancer. The CDR3 nucleotides read TGTGCCAGCAGTGGGAGTGGGGCAGTCGGTAGTGAGCAGTTCTTC. Its protein product is CASSGSGAVGSEQFF.